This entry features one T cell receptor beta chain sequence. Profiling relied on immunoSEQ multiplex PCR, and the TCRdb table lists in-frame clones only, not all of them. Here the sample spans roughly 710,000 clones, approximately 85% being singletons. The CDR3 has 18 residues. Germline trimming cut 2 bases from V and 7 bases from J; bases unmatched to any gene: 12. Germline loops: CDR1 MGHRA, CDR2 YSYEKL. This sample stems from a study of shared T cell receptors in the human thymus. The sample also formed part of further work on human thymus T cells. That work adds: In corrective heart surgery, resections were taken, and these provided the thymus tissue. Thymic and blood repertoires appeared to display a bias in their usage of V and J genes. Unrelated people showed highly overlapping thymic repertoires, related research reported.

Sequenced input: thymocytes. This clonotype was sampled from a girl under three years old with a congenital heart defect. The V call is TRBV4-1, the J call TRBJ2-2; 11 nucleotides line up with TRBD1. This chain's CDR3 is CASSQNQGQGGFCGELFF. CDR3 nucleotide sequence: TGCGCCAGCAGCCAAAACCAGGGACAGGGGGGCTTTTGCGGGGAGCTGTTTTTT.